A single T cell receptor (beta chain) is shown here with its context. Its antigen is still unknown. The CDR3 extends over 16 amino acids. Germline-derived CDR1 and CDR2 are DFQATT and SNEGSKA (reference sequence). The J segment lost 2 bases and the V segment lost 3 bases, leaving 10 bases of the junction unmatched. The data belong to a study of post-analysis software for immune sequencing data. Whole-study results and caveats: Higher frequency in patients than in controls was seen for about 5 TRBV segments, with TRBV5-6, TRBV5-1 and TRBV20-1 among them.

TCR beta cDNA libraries had unique molecular identifiers. Input populations of about 1 to 11 million T cells gave rise to approximately 500,000 cDNA molecules. TCRdb reprocessed the PCR reads with MiXCR, giving one entry per CDR3 protein. The sample contains 740,000 or so distinct CDR3 sequences, under 70% of which appear only once. The chain couples TRBV20-1 to TRBJ2-3, with 8 bases fitting TRBD2. Sequenced: blood. This receptor was identified in a girl between 10 and 17 years old with multiple sclerosis. The CDR3 spells CSARTGLAGYTDTQYF. The CDR3 DNA follows: TGCAGTGCTAGGACCGGATTAGCGGGGTACACAGATACGCAGTATTTT.